These 31 T cell receptor beta chains were all obtained from the same sample, sequenced in a study of CD8 T cells in ankylosing spondylitis. Antigen specificity for these receptors is unknown. TCRdb used MiXCR to reprocess the 5' RACE reads, holding one entry per CDR3 protein. In the table there are under 450,000 distinct CDR3 sequences, more than 15% of which are singletons. Study conclusions and caveats: A motif in TCR beta, a set of about eight highly homologous variants, appeared characteristic of ankylosing spondylitis blood.

The sequencing input was blood, either unsorted or a sorted T cell fraction (not recorded which). These receptors all stem from a male donor with ankylosing spondylitis.

This clonotype was picked up a small number of times. The chain uses TRBV6-1 and TRBJ2-2; TRBD1 aligns across 7 bases. From germline, CDR1 is MNHNS and CDR2 SASEGT. This CDR3 has 14 amino acids. Losses at the gene ends were 6 bases for V and 4 bases for J; bases not matched to a gene: 5. This CDR3 is CASSTRGSTGELFF. The CDR3 nucleotides are TGTGCCAGCAGCACCAGGGGGTCCACCGGGGAGCTGTTTTTT.

The genes are TRBV6-2 or TRBV6-3 and TRBJ2-1; D may be TRBD2 (5 bases). V lost 4 bases and J 0 bases, leaving 10 bases between the germline ends. The CDR3 extends over 15 amino acids. Germline values: CDR1 MNHEY, CDR2 SVGEGT. Here the CDR3 reads CASSWRSASYNEQFF. For the CDR3, the DNA is TGTGCCAGCAGTTGGCGTAGCGCCTCCTACAATGAGCAGTTCTTC.

V gene TRBV12-3 or TRBV12-4 combines with J gene TRBJ1-1; unclear D gene. Trimming removed 3 bases from V and 8 bases from J, with 13 bases in between. The CDR3 is made up of 13 amino acids. For the CDR3, the DNA is TGTGCCAGCAGTTTGACTCGGGCATACGAAGCTTTCTTT. Its protein is CASSLTRAYEAFF.

The chain recombines TRBV2 with TRBJ2-7, with TRBD2 matching over 12 bases. CDR3 length: 17 amino acids. Germline-derived CDR1 and CDR2 are SNHLY and FYNNEI. V dropped 4 bases and J dropped 2; count of bases not matched to a gene: 9. DNA of the CDR3: TGTGCCAGCAGTGGGACTAGCGGGAAAGGGGGGGCCTACGAGCAGTACTTC. This sequence encodes CASSGTSGKGGAYEQYF.

This clonotype was counted many times. The chain has TRBV20-1 and TRBJ2-2; 7 bases fit TRBD1. Looked up from germline, CDR1 is DFQATT and CDR2 is SNEGSKA (reference sequence). The CDR3 covers 15 residues. The J segment lost 0 bases and the V segment lost 3 bases, leaving 4 bases of the junction unmatched. CDR3 sequence (DNA): TGCAGTGCTAGCGCCGACAGGGCGAACACCGGGGAGCTGTTTTTT. Its translation: CSASADRANTGELFF.

The chain recombines TRBV11-2 with TRBJ2-7, with TRBD1 matching 8 bases. Germline V gives CDR1 SGHAT, CDR2 FQNNGV. J lost 6 bases, V lost 3 bases, and 13 bases had no gene match. This CDR3 comprises 16 residues. This CDR3 reads CASSFRRGGQGGEQYF. The CDR3 nucleotides read TGTGCCAGCAGCTTCCGCCGTGGTGGACAGGGCGGCGAGCAGTACTTC.

The chain recombines TRBV3-1 with TRBJ2-6, with a weak D call TRBD2 (6 bases). V was clipped by 0 bases and J by 5 bases, with 11 bases between them. Germline CDR1 reads LGHDT; CDR2 reads YNNKEL (reference sequence). This CDR3 spans 16 amino acids. DNA of the CDR3: TGTGCCAGCAGCCAAGATCGGGGGAGCCGGGCCAACGTCCTGACTTTC. It translates to CASSQDRGSRANVLTF.

This chain links TRBV20-1 with TRBJ2-7, with D possibly TRBD1 on 5 matching bases. Germline CDR1 is DFQATT and CDR2 is SNEGSKA (reference sequence). This CDR3 is built from 14 residues. Trimming removed 3 bases at V and 7 bases at J, with 19 bases between. The CDR3 sequence is CSASEPGPRREQYF. The CDR3 nucleotides read TGCAGTGCTAGTGAGCCAGGGCCCCGCCGGGAGCAGTACTTC.

This chain joins TRBV12-3 or TRBV12-4 and TRBJ2-1; TRBD2 matches 11 bases. There are 13 residues in the CDR3. V dropped 11 bases and J dropped 8; count of bases not matched to a gene: 8. The CDR3 loop reads CAGSSGGFDEQFF. CDR3 DNA: TGTGCCGGCTCTAGCGGGGGGTTCGATGAGCAGTTCTTC.

The genes are TRBV5-1 and TRBJ2-1; D perhaps matches TRBD2 (5 bases). Germline CDR1 is SGHRS and CDR2 is YFSETQ. CDR3 length equals 13 residues. V was shortened by 2 bases and J by 7 bases, with 10 bases between the two germline ends. The CDR3 nucleotides are TGCGCCAGCAGCTTTGACCCGGGGAATGAGCAGTTCTTC. This encodes CASSFDPGNEQFF.

This chain joins TRBV5-1 and TRBJ2-2, with D tentatively TRBD1 or TRBD2 (6 bases each). Germline V gene data show CDR1 as SGHRS and CDR2 as YFSETQ. Trimming removed 4 bases from V and 8 bases from J, with 15 bases in between. CDR3 length equals 14 residues. The CDR3 is CASSPEGGSGELFF. The CDR3 DNA sequence: TGCGCCAGCAGCCCCGAGGGGGGTTCTGGGGAGCTGTTTTTT.

This clonotype has only a few counts. This chain links TRBV10-3 with TRBJ1-1; a weak D match, TRBD1 (6 bases). The germline gives CDR1 ENHRY, CDR2 SYGVKD. The CDR3 contains 17 residues. V was pared by 5 bases and J by 4 bases, with 23 bases between. CDR3 in amino acids: CAISPSGGRGGSTEAFF. In nucleotides, the CDR3 is TGTGCCATCAGTCCCTCGGGGGGGCGAGGAGGTAGCACTGAAGCTTTCTTT.

A few counts support this clonotype. The genes are TRBV19 and TRBJ1-4; 11 bases are shared with TRBD1. Trimming at V came to 9 bases and at J to 7 bases, leaving 4 bases not matched to a gene. The CDR3 runs 13 residues. Germline CDR1 reads LNHDA; CDR2 reads SQIVND (reference sequence). The CDR3 loop is CASGQGAVEKLFF. The DNA of the CDR3 is TGTGCCAGCGGACAGGGGGCCGTTGAAAAACTGTTTTTT.

The chain links TRBV18 to TRBJ1-2; D unresolved. CDR3 length equals 13 residues. Trimming left V 4 bases short and J 7 bases short, with 13 bases between. In germline, CDR1 is KGHSH, CDR2 LQKENI. CDR3 DNA sequence: TGTGCCAGCTCACTGTTGGCGGAAACTGGCTACACCTTC. It yields the protein CASSLLAETGYTF.

The chain employs TRBV28 and TRBJ1-2; TRBD1 is a possible D gene (5 bases). The CDR3 runs to 13 residues. Trimming shortened V by 1 base and J by 8 bases, and 11 bases separated the two germline ends. The germline V gene has CDR1 MDHEN and CDR2 SYDVKM. The CDR3 spells CASSLSGRVGYTF. Here the CDR3 DNA reads TGTGCCAGCAGTTTATCGGGCAGGGTCGGCTACACCTTC.

The chain carries TRBV20-1 and TRBJ2-7; D unclear. Trimming removed 3 bases at V and 1 base at J, with 16 bases between. CDR1 and CDR2 from the germline V gene are DFQATT and SNEGSKA (reference sequence). The CDR3 extends over 15 amino acids. The DNA for the CDR3 is TGCAGTGCTAGTTTTCTCCAGGCTGGGTCCTACGAGCAGTACTTC. It encodes CSASFLQAGSYEQYF.

This chain connects TRBV20-1 to TRBJ1-1, with a weak D call TRBD1 (5 bases). Between the trimmed V and J ends, which lost 3 bases and 1 base, there was a span of 9 bases. This CDR3 is 13 amino acids long. Germline-derived CDR1 and CDR2 are DFQATT and SNEGSKA (reference sequence). The CDR3 region has the DNA TGCAGTGCTAGTCCTACAGGGAACACTGAAGCTTTCTTT. As protein: CSASPTGNTEAFF.

The rearrangement uses TRBV5-1 and TRBJ2-7, with unresolved D. CDR3 length: 13 amino acids. V was trimmed by 3 bases and J by 1 base, leaving 8 bases between them. CDR1 and CDR2 from the germline V gene are SGHRS and YFSETQ. Here the CDR3 DNA reads TGCGCCAGCAGCTATAAGGTTTCCTACGAGCAGTACTTC. The encoded protein is CASSYKVSYEQYF.

The chain joins TRBV30 to TRBJ1-2, with 9 bases matching TRBD1. Germline CDR1 and CDR2: GTSNPN and SVGIG (reference sequence). The length of the CDR3 is 13 residues. Germline trimming cut 1 base from V and 6 bases from J; bases unmatched to any gene: 3. The CDR3 here is CAWSADRGDGYTF. The CDR3 DNA reads as TGTGCCTGGAGTGCCGACAGGGGGGATGGCTACACCTTC.

This clonotype showed up just a few times. J is TRBJ2-2 and V is TRBV6-1, with D perhaps TRBD1 (6 bases). The V gene lost 6 bases and the J gene lost 0 bases, with 17 bases spanning the gap. The germline V gene has CDR1 MNHNS and CDR2 SASEGT. The CDR3 covers 17 residues. The CDR3 loop reads CASRSGQLVANTGELFF. CDR3 DNA: TGTGCCAGCAGGTCAGGACAGTTAGTCGCGAACACCGGGGAGCTGTTTTTT.

The gene calls are TRBV6-1 and TRBJ2-3, with D unresolved. CDR3 length equals 15 residues. V was pared by 4 bases and J by 1 base, with 12 bases between. CDR1 MNHNS and CDR2 SASEGT come from the germline V gene. The CDR3 spells CASSAWQVGTDTQYF. CDR3 DNA: TGTGCCAGCAGTGCCTGGCAAGTAGGCACAGATACGCAGTATTTT.

This clonotype showed up many times. The V and J genes are TRBV12-3 or TRBV12-4 and TRBJ2-5; no firm D call. This CDR3 spans 14 amino acids. V was shortened by 2 bases and J by 1 base, with 8 bases between the two germline ends. CDR3 in DNA: TGTGCCAGCAGTTTATTAGGAGTCCAAGAGACCCAGTACTTC. Translation gives CASSLLGVQETQYF.

The chain combines TRBV20-1 with TRBJ2-4, with 8 bases matching TRBD2. Per the germline V gene, CDR1 is DFQATT and CDR2 is SNEGSKA (reference sequence). This CDR3 has 13 residues. V gave up 0 bases and J gave up 8 bases; unmatched junction bases: 3. The CDR3 region is CSARDRGGYIQYF. CDR3 sequence (DNA): TGCAGTGCTAGAGATCGGGGGGGATACATTCAGTACTTC.

This clonotype appeared a few times. V and J are TRBV20-1 and TRBJ1-2; D is unresolved. V was clipped by 2 bases and J by 4 bases, with 14 bases between them. Germline V gene lookup returns CDR1 DFQATT and CDR2 SNEGSKA (reference sequence). The CDR3 is made up of 14 amino acids. The CDR3 is CSARRADVPYGYTF. In DNA, the CDR3 is TGCAGTGCTAGAAGGGCCGACGTACCCTATGGCTACACCTTC.

This clonotype was seen at least ten times. The rearrangement joins TRBV5-1 to TRBJ1-6; no firm D call. The CDR3 has 16 amino acids. Trimming cost V 5 bases and J 9 bases, with 21 bases left between them. The germline gives CDR1 SGHRS, CDR2 YFSETQ. Written as DNA, the CDR3 is TGCGCCAGCAGTAGTACCTCCGAGGCCTCGGGTTCACCCCTCCACTTT. This translates into CASSSTSEASGSPLHF.

This clonotype came up a few times. The gene calls are TRBV5-6 and TRBJ2-1; D ambiguous. The CDR3 is 16 residues long. Germline values: CDR1 SGHDT, CDR2 YYEEEE. Trimming shortened V by 3 bases and J by 0 bases, and 13 bases separated the two germline ends. CDR3 residues: CASSSSLLNSYNEQFF. For the CDR3, the DNA is TGTGCCAGCAGCTCGTCCTTACTAAACTCCTACAATGAGCAGTTCTTC.

This chain uses TRBV5-1 with TRBJ2-2, with D unclear. Germline V gives CDR1 SGHRS, CDR2 YFSETQ. V was shortened by 3 bases and J by 0 bases, with 6 bases between the two germline ends. The CDR3 extends over 14 amino acids. In nucleotides, the CDR3 is TGCGCCAGCAGCTCCGACTCGAACACCGGGGAGCTGTTTTTT. It is translated as CASSSDSNTGELFF.

A few counts support this clonotype. The J gene is TRBJ2-3, the V gene TRBV5-1, with D unresolved. The ends were cut back, 0 bases at V and 0 bases at J, with 5 bases in the middle. In germline, CDR1 is SGHRS, CDR2 YFSETQ. There are 14 residues in the CDR3. The CDR3 spells CASSLGSSTDTQYF. CDR3 bases: TGCGCCAGCAGCTTGGGAAGTAGCACAGATACGCAGTATTTT.

The CDR3 DNA reads TGCAGTGCTAGACTTAAGCGGGACAACCCATCCTACGAGCAGTACTTC. Its translation: CSARLKRDNPSYEQYF. The chain uses TRBV20-1 and TRBJ2-7, with a weak D call TRBD2 (7 bases). V was pared by 2 bases and J by 1 base, with 18 bases between. The CDR3 spans 16 residues. Germline loops: CDR1 DFQATT, CDR2 SNEGSKA (reference sequence).

The chain employs TRBV20-1 and TRBJ2-7; the match to TRBD2 covers 10 bases. Germline CDR1 is DFQATT and CDR2 is SNEGSKA (reference sequence). CDR3 length: 15 amino acids. Unmatched junction bases numbered 7, after V lost 0 bases and J lost 5 bases. The CDR3 sequence is CSARDQRGGPDEQYF. CDR3 DNA: TGCAGTGCTAGAGATCAGCGGGGGGGCCCCGACGAGCAGTACTTC.

V gene TRBV20-1 combines with J gene TRBJ2-1; D not certain. Germline V gene sequence: CDR1 DFQATT, CDR2 SNEGSKA (reference sequence). The V end was cut by 4 bases, the J end by 9 bases, with 7 bases between. This CDR3 has 10 amino acids. CDR3 nucleotides: TGCAGTGCTAATAAGGGTGAGCAGTTCTTC. Amino acids: CSANKGEQFF.